Sequencing of this T cell receptor (beta chain) was carried out in a study of graft-versus-host responses after intestinal transplantation (dated by TCRdb to the early 2020s). With respect to the entire study: The transplants that recipients received were multivisceral, liver-intestinal, or isolated intestinal. All recipients received anti-thymocyte globulin induction followed by maintenance tacrolimus and steroids for 3 to 4 years. After intestinal transplantation, graft-versus-host and host-versus-graft alloreactive T cell clones in the graft, circulation and bone marrow were tracked using bulk TCR-beta CDR3 sequencing. To identify alloreactive clones, pre-transplant mixed lymphocyte reaction products were sequenced and compared with unstimulated pre-transplant donor and recipient T cells. The cohort enrolled roughly 25 intestinal transplant recipients including one retransplant, and a few patients lacking pretransplant specimens were excluded. A peak of at least 4% donor T cells among recipient peripheral blood mononuclear cells was the definition used for donor T cell macrochimerism. Rather than going through the commercial service, samples from three later patients were sequenced in-house on an Illumina MiSeq and processed with MiXCR.

The investigation overall reported the following: Early after transplant, declines in HvG clones were associated with peak levels of circulating GvH clones. The conclusions were limited by the relatively low number and heterogeneity of the intestinal transplant patients. GvH clones were detected in recipient bone marrow, and some appeared earlier in ileal mucosa or blood, consistent with an intestinal mucosal origin. In patients with donor T cell macrochimerism, the allografts had high GvH to HvG T cell clonal ratios.

Germline trimming: 3 bases from V, 3 bases from J; junction bases outside gene matches: 4. The CDR3 spans 15 residues, from the cysteine through the phenylalanine. CDR3 DNA only is kept here, 45 bases in frame from base 1. Via the germline V gene (reference sequence), CDR1 is LNHNV and CDR2 YYDKDF. A word on this clone: Its antigen remains unidentified. No much larger clonotype is one base removed from it; base qualities were not supplied.

Per the publication, the time point label means: cells obtained before transplantation from donor or recipient. CD3+CD4+ and CD3+CD8+ populations were FACS-sorted from unstimulated pre-transplant donor and recipient cells taken from spleen or lymph nodes. Libraries came from the immunoSEQ multiplex PCR assay. For most patients, genomic DNA was isolated with the Qiagen DNeasy Blood and Tissue Kit and sent frozen to Adaptive Biotechnologies for TCR sequencing. For most patients, high-throughput TCR-beta CDR3 sequencing of genomic DNA was performed by Adaptive Biotechnologies. In the paper's pipeline: TCR sequencing data for more than 15 patients were retrieved from Adaptive's ImmunoSEQ software; three other patients were processed with MiXCR and VDJtools. To correct CD4 versus CD8 sorting errors, sequences present in both subsets at a frequency ratio below 5:1 were removed. CDR3 nucleotide sequences shared by donor and recipient were removed because the origin of these sequences could not be assigned. To count as alloreactive, a clone needed at least 2-fold expansion over unstimulated cells and a minimum CFSE-low frequency of 0.002% (template counts) or 0.001% (read counts). A clone was considered mappable if detected in the sequenced pre-transplant spleen, lymph node, or MLR CFSE-low populations of the donor or recipient. The cumulative frequency of alloreactive clones was calculated as a percentage of all sequences, weighted by copy number. TCRdb took over this immuneACCESS table, retaining in-frame rearrangements with V and J assigned. Such tables are incomplete; in checked studies, under half of the missing clones stem from an unresolved V gene, and the remainder is unexplained. The V and J calls and clone size were taken over from that table, and D and trimming were inferred from the DNA. The table for this sample lists around 110,000 clones; 90% of them were counted only once. Roughly 0.2% of the sample is in the top ten clones.

The rearrangement combines TRBV15 with TRBJ2-7, with TRBD1 matching 11 junction bases. The starting material was unstimulated CD4+ T cells sorted from spleen or lymph node cells, obtained before intestinal transplant. The clonotype was recovered from a human donor who received an intestinal transplant. The CDR3 reads as follows: CATSRSGTGGYEQYF. The DNA sequence is as follows: TGTGCCACCAGCAGGTCCGGGACAGGGGGCTACGAGCAGTACTTC. The variable domain in full, with residues beyond the CDR3 obtained from the reference TRBV15 and TRBJ2-7 genes, is DAMVIQNPRYQVTQFGKPVTLSCSQTLNHNVMYWYQQKSSQAPKLLFHYYDKDFNNEADTPDNFQSRRPNTSFCFLDIRSPGLGDTAMYLCATSRSGTGGYEQYFGPGTRLTVT.